This T cell receptor beta chain was obtained from a study of metastatic and nonmetastatic thyroid tumors. Study-wide context: Samples came from malignant and benign thyroid patients, and repertoires were compared across blood and tumor or nodule tissue. Whole-study findings and limits: Malignant tumors reportedly showed significantly higher TCR beta diversity than benign nodules in both blood and tumor.

Patients were all untreated before their thyroid surgery. The germline CDR1 and CDR2 sequences are GTSNPN and SVGIG (reference sequence). There are 13 residues in the CDR3. TCRdb re-analyzed the PCR reads through MiXCR. This table has tens of thousands of clones, just over 35% appearing once. Concerning this clone: Its antigen is as yet unknown. The junction does not match germline at one end; this may be a read error.

This TCR came from a female donor with papillary thyroid cancer or a benign thyroid nodule (not recorded which). Some clones in this sample may be carry-over from other donors' samples. The sequencing input was tumor tissue. V gene TRBV30 combines with J gene TRBJ1-1; maybe TRBD1 (5 bases). The CDR3 DNA follows: TGTGCTTGGATGGGGAAGGGGTTCACTGAAGCTTTCTTT. Protein product: CAWMGKGFTEAFF.